Shown below are 5 T cell receptor beta chains from a single sample sequenced in a study of Graves' ophthalmopathy and Graves' hyperthyroidism. Amplifying from RNA transcripts, the study obtained TCR beta CDR3 regions. Second-round multiplex PCR came after a first-round RT-PCR that employed HTBI primers. TCRdb used MiXCR to reprocess the multiplex PCR reads, holding one entry per CDR3 protein. The sample has 500,000 to 700,000 distinct CDR3 sequences, over 20% seen once. The sequencing sample was made of peripheral blood. The receptors come from a young woman with stable Graves' hyperthyroidism. Some clones in this sample may be carry-over from other donors' samples.

This clonotype was counted many times. The V call is TRBV28, the J call TRBJ1-2; TRBD1 might be the D (6 bases). The CDR3 is 16 amino acids. Trimming removed 6 bases at V and 0 bases at J, with 17 bases between. CDR1 and CDR2 (germline): MDHEN, SYDVKM. DNA for the CDR3: TGTGCCAGCAGGGGTTCCGGGACACCTCCTAACTATGGCTACACCTTC. Translating it yields CASRGSGTPPNYGYTF.

This clonotype was seen many times. The chain employs TRBV30 and TRBJ2-5; 8 nucleotides match TRBD1. The germline CDR1 and CDR2 sequences are GTSNPN and SVGIG (reference sequence). J was trimmed by 4 bases and V by 7 bases; bases with no gene match: 11. The CDR3 length is 14 residues. The CDR3 sequence: CAYTWTGTTETQYF. The CDR3 DNA reads as TGTGCCTACACCTGGACAGGGACGACAGAGACCCAGTACTTC.

The chain couples TRBV10-3 to TRBJ1-1; D remains ambiguous. Trimming took 1 base from V and 11 from J, leaving 11 bases between them. The CDR3 consists of 12 residues. Germline V gene lookup returns CDR1 ENHRY and CDR2 SYGVKD. CDR3 DNA sequence: TGTGCCATCAGTGAGTTGACATCTGGGGCTTTCTTT. Translated: CAISELTSGAFF.

Turning to this clonotype: A read error may account for a junction end that differs from germline. V gene TRBV27 combines with J gene TRBJ1-1; D is unresolved. Germline assignment: CDR1 MNHEY and CDR2 SMNVEV (reference sequence). The CDR3 is 11 amino acids. The CDR3 is CASDSGTEALF. In DNA form, the CDR3 reads TGTGCCAGCGACTCGGGCACTGAAGCTCTCTTT.

This clonotype showed up many times. The J gene is TRBJ2-7, the V gene TRBV7-2; the D gene is possibly TRBD2 (6 bases). This CDR3 comprises 14 residues. CDR1 and CDR2 from the germline V gene are SGHTA and FQGNSA. Trimming removed 0 bases from V and 5 bases from J, with 11 bases in between. The CDR3 DNA sequence: TGTGCCAGCAGCTTAGCGCGGGAATACGACGAGCAGTACTTC. Protein: CASSLAREYDEQYF.